This T cell receptor beta chain was captured in a study of T-cell memory formation after mild COVID-19. About the study: TCR clusters mostly belonged to single donors.

After 5'RACE with constant-segment primers, TCR alpha and TCR beta cDNA libraries carrying sample barcodes and UMIs were obtained. TCRdb re-analysed the 5' RACE reads in MiXCR, keeping a single row per CDR3 protein. The sample shows 140,000 or so distinct CDR3 sequences, 11% to 15% of them seen only once. The germline V gene has CDR1 SEHNR and CDR2 FQNEAQ (reference sequence). The ends lost 3 bases at V and 5 bases at J; junction bases unmatched: 11. The CDR3 loop spans 16 amino acids. This clonotype was observed a few times. No antigen is known for it. Overall study findings and caveats: Some clones that responded were present in memory (sampled pre-infection), which suggests cross-reactive memory joined. Second-wave clones that peaked on day 37 lacked confirmed SARS-CoV-2 specificity.

Sequencing was carried out using PBMCs or a T cell subset sorted from them (not recorded which). The TCR comes from an adult woman who had mild COVID-19 (a few samples of this study predate the infection). Cell type and time point are not known. This chain joins TRBV7-9 and TRBJ2-7, with TRBD2 identical over 9 bases. The CDR3 protein is CASSFSTGLARDEQYF. CDR3 DNA: TGTGCCAGCAGCTTCAGCACGGGACTAGCTAGGGACGAGCAGTACTTC.